Listed below are T cell receptor beta chains from one sample, sequenced in a study of graft-versus-host responses after intestinal transplantation. The protocol was immunoSEQ multiplex PCR, while the TCRdb copy is restricted to in-frame clones and leaves out a portion. The profile shows some 8,300 clones, roughly 90% of them singletons. Sequenced here: PBMCs, sampled about 30 days after intestinal transplant. These receptor sequences come from a human patient who received an intestinal transplant, so some T cells may come from the graft donor. Both conserved end residues are part of each CDR3. Each record gives: D gene, J gene, V gene, clone size, CDR3 protein, CDR3 DNA. A D gene is named only where the DNA matches it firmly. Expanded clones are given a class, and other clones once, few, many or no size at all.

NA,TRBJ2-1,TRBV27,few,CASSSSGLFSPQFF,TGTGCCAGCAGTTCCTCGGGTCTTTTCTCGCCCCAGTTCTTC
TRBD1,TRBJ2-4,TRBV19,NA,CASSVNRDRGLSIQYF,TGTGCCAGTAGTGTAAACCGGGACAGGGGGCTTTCCATTCAGTACTTC
NA,TRBJ2-4,TRBV6-1,once,CASRKGGPKNIQYF,TGTGCCAGCAGGAAGGGGGGGCCCAAAAACATTCAGTACTTC
NA,TRBJ1-5,TRBV15,NA,CATSREGGSNQPQHF,TGTGCCACCAGCAGAGAAGGGGGAAGCAATCAGCCCCAGCATTTT
NA,TRBJ1-4,TRBV5-1,NA,CASCPSRQDEKLFF,TGCGCCAGCTGCCCCTCCCGGCAAGATGAAAAACTGTTTTTT
NA,TRBJ2-7,TRBV19,NA,CASSVGMPDRLYEQYF,TGTGCCAGTAGTGTGGGGATGCCCGATCGCTTGTACGAGCAGTACTTC
NA,TRBJ1-1,TRBV6-6,NA,CASSNTGLGTEAFF,TGTGCCAGCAGTAATACAGGATTGGGTACTGAAGCTTTCTTT
TRBD2,TRBJ2-7,TRBV4-1,few,CASSQSGGSSYEQYF,TGCGCCAGCAGCCAAAGCGGGGGGAGCTCCTACGAGCAGTACTTC
NA,TRBJ2-3,TRBV6-1,NA,CASSAKLARPSTDTQYF,TGTGCCAGCAGTGCTAAACTAGCCCGGCCTAGCACAGATACGCAGTATTTT
NA,TRBJ2-7,TRBV27,NA,CASSLSAGTNYEQYF,TGTGCCAGCAGTTTATCCGCCGGGACAAATTACGAGCAGTACTTC
NA,TRBJ2-1,TRBV6-1,NA,CASSEETYNEQFF,TGTGCCAGCAGTGAAGAAACGTACAATGAGCAGTTCTTC
NA,TRBJ2-1,TRBV6-1,once,CASSADLSASLGEQFF,TGTGCCAGCAGTGCAGACCTGAGCGCCTCCTTAGGTGAGCAGTTCTTC
NA,TRBJ1-1,TRBV5-5,NA,CASRGFRVAAKGTEAFF,TGTGCCAGCAGGGGGTTCAGGGTAGCAGCGAAGGGCACTGAAGCTTTCTTT
NA,TRBJ2-7,TRBV7-2,NA,CASSLGAGGYEQYF,TGTGCCAGCAGCTTAGGGGCAGGGGGGTACGAGCAGTACTTC
NA,TRBJ1-1,TRBV10-3,NA,CAISEGNTEAFF,TGTGCCATCAGTGAGGGCAACACTGAAGCTTTCTTT
NA,TRBJ1-1,TRBV15,NA,CATSSPPGTEAFF,TGTGCCACCAGCAGTCCCCCGGGCACTGAAGCTTTCTTT
TRBD2,TRBJ2-7,TRBV7-8,once,CASSLVLAGGRTYEQYF,TGTGCCAGCAGCTTAGTGCTAGCGGGGGGGCGGACCTACGAGCAGTACTTC
TRBD1,TRBJ2-4,TRBV11-3,NA,CASSLGTGGVNIQYF,TGTGCCAGCAGCTTAGGGACAGGGGGCGTGAACATTCAGTACTTC
NA,TRBJ1-1,TRBV4-1,NA,CASSQRAGEYPEAFF,TGCGCCAGCAGCCAACGGGCAGGAGAGTACCCTGAAGCTTTCTTT
NA,TRBJ2-3,TRBV9,NA,CASAAKQSGADPRTDTQYF,TGTGCCAGCGCAGCAAAACAGAGCGGTGCCGACCCGCGCACAGATACGCAGTATTTT
TRBD1,TRBJ2-1,TRBV5-4,NA,CASSSGTGTEQFF,TGTGCCAGCAGCTCCGGGACAGGGACTGAGCAGTTCTTC
TRBD2,TRBJ2-3,TRBV5-6,NA,CATHGASGTDTQYF,TGTGCCACCCACGGGGCTAGCGGGACAGATACGCAGTATTTT
TRBD1,TRBJ1-2,TRBV4-1,NA,CASSQEPGQGARRGNYGYTF,TGCGCCAGCAGCCAGGAACCGGGACAGGGGGCCCGCCGGGGGAACTATGGCTACACCTTC
NA,TRBJ1-5,TRBV15,NA,CATSVKRGPQPQHF,TGTGCCACCAGCGTAAAACGGGGTCCGCAGCCCCAGCATTTT
NA,TRBJ1-1,TRBV11-2,NA,CASSSWREWEAFF,TGTGCCAGCAGCTCATGGAGGGAATGGGAGGCTTTCTTT
TRBD2,TRBJ2-2,TRBV15,NA,CATRDGGFTGELFF,TGTGCCACGCGGGACGGGGGGTTCACCGGGGAGCTGTTTTTT
TRBD2,TRBJ2-2,TRBV6-1,few,CASSEVWTSGGATGELFF,TGTGCCAGCAGTGAAGTCTGGACTAGCGGGGGGGCCACCGGGGAGCTGTTTTTT
NA,TRBJ1-5,TRBV4-1,NA,CASSHVRTDYQPQHF,TGCGCCAGCAGCCATGTACGGACGGATTATCAGCCCCAGCATTTT
NA,TRBJ1-5,TRBV6-5,NA,CASSYSPGSQPQHF,TGTGCCAGCAGTTACTCACCAGGGAGTCAGCCCCAGCATTTT
NA,TRBJ2-1,TRBV19,NA,CATEEGIGLFAEQFF,TGTGCCACGGAGGAGGGAATCGGGTTGTTTGCGGAGCAGTTCTTC
TRBD2,TRBJ2-5,TRBV7-2,NA,CASSPGLARGETQYF,TGTGCCAGCAGCCCCGGACTAGCAAGGGGGGAGACCCAGTACTTC
NA,TRBJ2-1,TRBV19,NA,CASSIQGLLDEQFF,TGTGCCAGTAGTATCCAGGGTCTTTTGGATGAGCAGTTCTTC
NA,TRBJ2-7,TRBV2,NA,CASSDPRETYEQYF,TGTGCCAGCAGTGATCCTAGGGAGACCTACGAGCAGTACTTC
TRBD2,TRBJ2-1,TRBV2,NA,CASRDGTSGVYEQFF,TGTGCCAGCAGGGACGGGACTAGCGGGGTTTATGAGCAGTTCTTC
TRBD2,TRBJ2-1,TRBV13,NA,CASSVGGDLYNEQFF,TGTGCCAGCAGCGTCGGGGGGGACCTTTACAATGAGCAGTTCTTC
NA,TRBJ1-2,TRBV10-2,NA,CASSESVVADKEGGGYTF,TGCGCCAGCAGTGAGTCTGTGGTAGCGGATAAAGAAGGAGGTGGCTACACCTTC
TRBD2,TRBJ2-1,TRBV6-1,NA,CASSEERGGNNEQFF,TGTGCCAGCAGTGAAGAGCGGGGTGGGAACAATGAGCAGTTCTTC
TRBD1,TRBJ1-4,TRBV4-1,NA,CASSDRVWFFVRPGAFNEKLFF,TGCGCCAGCAGCGACAGGGTATGGTTTTTTGTCAGGCCTGGAGCCTTTAATGAAAAACTGTTTTTT
NA,TRBJ2-5,TRBV6-5,NA,CASSYSPTQETQYF,TGTGCCAGCAGTTACTCGCCGACCCAAGAGACCCAGTACTTC
TRBD1,TRBJ1-2,TRBV7-9,NA,CASSYTGEAYGYTF,TGTGCCAGCAGTTACACAGGGGAGGCCTATGGCTACACCTTC
NA,TRBJ2-3,TRBV5-4,NA,CASSIPGSTDTQYF,TGTGCCAGCAGCATCCCTGGAAGCACAGATACGCAGTATTTT
NA,TRBJ2-1,TRBV19,NA,CATHLGPSSYNEQFF,TGTGCCACCCACCTGGGACCTAGCTCCTACAATGAGCAGTTCTTC
TRBD1,TRBJ2-1,TRBV19,NA,CASGPTGTGNEQFF,TGTGCCAGTGGACCTACAGGGACAGGCAATGAGCAGTTCTTC
NA,TRBJ2-3,TRBV4-1,NA,CASSQTRPDTQYF,TGCGCCAGCAGCCAAACAAGACCAGATACGCAGTATTTT
NA,TRBJ2-3,TRBV6-4,NA,CASSPFVGGTDTQYF,TGTGCCAGCAGTCCCTTTGTCGGGGGAACAGATACGCAGTATTTT
NA,TRBJ2-7,TRBV11-2,once,CASSLMSGEYEQYF,TGTGCCAGCAGCTTAATGTCAGGGGAATACGAGCAGTACTTC
NA,TRBJ2-7,TRBV5-1,once,CASSLEQGRTYEQYF,TGCGCCAGCAGCTTGGAGCAGGGACGGACCTACGAGCAGTACTTC
NA,TRBJ2-2,TRBV4-1,once,CASSQGVGELFF,TGCGCCAGCAGCCAAGGGGTCGGGGAGCTGTTTTTT
NA,TRBJ1-5,TRBV7-4,NA,CASSLDLGDQPQHF,TGTGCCAGCAGCTTAGATTTGGGGGATCAGCCCCAGCATTTT
NA,TRBJ1-1,TRBV7-9,once,CASSPGGVHEAFF,TGTGCCAGCAGCCCGGGGGGTGTACATGAAGCTTTCTTT
NA,TRBJ2-5,TRBV7-9,NA,CASSLSARRNETQYF,TGTGCCAGCAGCTTATCCGCCAGGCGAAATGAGACCCAGTACTTC